This TCR beta chain was captured by sequencing in a study of OX40 agonist ivuxolimab in advanced cancers. V was cut by 0 bases and J by 0 bases, with 8 bases left in between. The CDR3 totals 15 residues. The V gene's germline CDR1 is MGHRA and CDR2 YSYEKL. The assay was immunoSEQ multiplex PCR, and TCRdb's table has in-frame clones only and misses some. The repertoire includes just over 50,000 clones, roughly 84% of them detected once, and roughly 3% sits in the top ten. This TCR was sampled from an adult with an advanced solid tumor such as melanoma, head and neck, liver or kidney cancer. The V call is TRBV4-1, the J call TRBJ1-2; TRBD1 is a possible D gene (5 bases). Sequencing used CD4+ or CD8+ T cells sorted from blood, obtained in a trial of the OX40 agonist ivuxolimab. CDR3 nucleotide sequence: TGCGCCAGCAGCCAAGATGAGACAGCTAACTATGGCTACACCTTC. This gives the protein CASSQDETANYGYTF.